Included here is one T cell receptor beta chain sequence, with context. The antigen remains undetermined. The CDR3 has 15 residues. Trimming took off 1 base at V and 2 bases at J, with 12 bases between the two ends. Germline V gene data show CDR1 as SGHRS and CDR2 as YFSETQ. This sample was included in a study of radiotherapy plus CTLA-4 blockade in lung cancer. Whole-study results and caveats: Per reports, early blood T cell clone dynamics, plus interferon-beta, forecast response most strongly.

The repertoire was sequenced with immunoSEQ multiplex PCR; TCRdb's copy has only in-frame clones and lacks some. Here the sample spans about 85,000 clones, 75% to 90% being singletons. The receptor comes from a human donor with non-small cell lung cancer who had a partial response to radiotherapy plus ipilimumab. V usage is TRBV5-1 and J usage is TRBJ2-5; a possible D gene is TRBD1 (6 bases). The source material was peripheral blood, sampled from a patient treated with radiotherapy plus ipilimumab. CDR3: CASSLPRDTQETQYF. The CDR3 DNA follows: TGCGCCAGCAGCTTGCCTCGGGACACACAAGAGACCCAGTACTTC.